The present entry profiles one T cell receptor beta chain with its context. Its antigen is still unknown. This sample is part of a study of blood T cells in healthy people across ages. This CDR3 spans 14 amino acids. Germline CDR1 KGHSH, CDR2 LQKENI. V gave up 7 bases and J gave up 5 bases; unmatched junction bases: 7. Study results and limitations: Compared with aged donors, long-lived donors showed fewer expanded clones, suggesting selection.

A second about 7 to 11 cycle PCR used barcoded and J-beta primers. All cDNA molecules were each tagged by a template-switch adaptor with 12 random nucleotides. TCRdb reprocessed the 5' RACE reads via MiXCR and lists one record per CDR3 protein. This sample has some 1.5 million distinct CDR3 sequences, with about 30% found just once. Peripheral blood samples of about 10 milliliters were drawn from each donor. The total RNA that was extracted per sample amounted to at least 5 micrograms. The rearrangement joins TRBV18 to TRBJ2-3, with 9 nucleotides matching TRBD1. Sequenced sample: blood. The sequence was obtained from a woman aged 25 to 39 in good health. This CDR3 is CASYRDRDQDTQYF. The CDR3 nucleotides read TGTGCCAGCTACCGGGACAGGGACCAAGATACGCAGTATTTT.